This T cell receptor (beta chain) comes out of a study of OX40 agonist ivuxolimab in advanced cancers. Study background: Ivuxolimab doses were 0.01, 0.1, 0.3, 1.5, 3 or 10 mg/kg every 2 weeks. Participants averaged approximately 65 years of age (range roughly 20 to 90) and were around 80% male. Whole-study results and caveats: Averaged across samples, CD8+ T cells carried more expanded clones than CD4+ did.

Germline V gene data show CDR1 as SGHNT and CDR2 as YYREEE (reference sequence). The V gene lost 2 bases and the J gene lost 0 bases, with 6 bases spanning the gap. CDR3 size: 15 residues. Repertoires were generated with immunoSEQ multiplex PCR, while TCRdb's copy carries only in-frame clones and drops some. The top ten hold under 0.4% of the sample, which has 85,000 to 95,000 clones, 80% to 90% seen once. This clone occurred once. Its target is unknown. It was autoimmune disease history or systemic immunosuppression that excluded patients. This clonotype was sampled from an adult with an advanced solid tumor such as melanoma, head and neck, liver or kidney cancer. The V and J genes are TRBV5-4 and TRBJ2-6, with D unclear. Specimen: CD4+ or CD8+ T cells sorted from blood, collected in a trial of the OX40 agonist ivuxolimab. The CDR3 bases are TGTGCCAGCAGCTTAAGGATCTCTGGGGCCAACGTCCTGACTTTC. Translation gives CASSLRISGANVLTF. Looking up the rest from reference TRBV5-4 and TRBJ2-6 gives the full variable domain: ETGVTQSPTHLIKTRGQQVTLRCSSQSGHNTVSWYQQALGQGPQFIFQYYREEENGRGNFPPRFSGLQFPNYSSELNVNALELDDSALYLCASSLRISGANVLTFGAGSRLTVL.